The 24 T cell receptor beta chains presented below share a single source sample, sequenced in a study of blood T cell repertoires in COVID-19. Clones were sequenced by immunoSEQ multiplex PCR, and TCRdb holds only the in-frame ones, with some missing. The sample lists over 120,000 clones; roughly 87% were seen once. The sequenced sample consisted of peripheral blood. The receptors originated from a woman in her forties or fifties with acute or convalescent COVID-19.

The V call is TRBV5-1, the J call TRBJ1-2, with D uncertain. The CDR3 loop spans 15 amino acids. Germline assignment: CDR1 SGHRS and CDR2 YFSETQ. Trimming left V 0 bases short and J 6 bases short, with 15 bases between. CDR3 residues: CASSLAQATDNGYTF. Here the CDR3 DNA reads TGCGCCAGCAGCTTGGCGCAAGCGACGGATAATGGCTACACCTTC. Using reference TRBV5-1 and TRBJ1-2 for the parts outside the CDR3, the full variable domain is KAGVTQTPRYLIKTRGQQVTLSCSPISGHRSVSWYQQTPGQGLQFLFEYFSETQRNKGNFPGRFSGRQFSNSRSEMNVSTLELGDSALYLCASSLAQATDNGYTFGSGTRLTVV.

The chain recombines TRBV7-9 with TRBJ1-1; TRBD1 aligns across 10 bases. Germline lookup yields CDR1 SEHNR and CDR2 FQNEAQ (reference sequence). V lost 4 bases and J lost 1; bases outside the gene matches: 3. The CDR3 sequence is 15 residues long. Here the CDR3 DNA reads TGTGCCAGCAGCTACCGACAGGGGGCGAACACTGAAGCTTTCTTT. Residues: CASSYRQGANTEAFF.

The J gene is TRBJ2-1, the V gene TRBV9, with a possible D match to TRBD2 (7 bases). The germline V gene encodes CDR1 SGDLS and CDR2 YYNGEE. The CDR3 has 18 residues. Deletions cut 3 bases from V and 7 bases from J, with 26 bases between. CDR3 residues: CASSEGEVLADPWNEQFF. In nucleotides, the CDR3 is TGTGCCAGCAGCGAGGGGGAGGTCCTAGCGGACCCATGGAATGAGCAGTTCTTC. The variable domain in full, with the rest retrieved from reference TRBV9 and TRBJ2-1, is DSGVTQTPKHLITATGQRVTLRCSPRSGDLSVYWYQQSLDQGLQFLIQYYNGEERAKGNILERFSAQQFPDLHSELNLSSLELGDSALYFCASSEGEVLADPWNEQFFGPGTRLTVL.

The gene calls are TRBV5-1 and TRBJ2-2, with 7 bases matching TRBD1. The CDR3 spans 16 residues. V was clipped by 0 bases and J by 3 bases; unmatched bases: 5. Per the germline V gene, CDR1 is SGHRS and CDR2 is YFSETQ. The CDR3 nucleotides are TGCGCCAGCAGCTTGGCCGGTCAGGGGGACACCGGGGAGCTGTTTTTT. Protein: CASSLAGQGDTGELFF.

J is TRBJ2-4 and V is TRBV7-9; maybe TRBD1 (5 bases). This CDR3 contains 15 residues. The ends were cut back, 5 bases at V and 2 bases at J, with 13 bases in the middle. The germline gives CDR1 SEHNR, CDR2 FQNEAQ (reference sequence). The CDR3 DNA sequence: TGTGCCAGCAGCGGGGCAGACAACACCAAAAACATTCAGTACTTC. It codes for CASSGADNTKNIQYF.

There are a few counts of this clone. The V and J genes are TRBV24-1 and TRBJ1-5; the D is unclear. The germline gives CDR1 KGHDR, CDR2 SFDVKD. The CDR3 sequence is 15 residues long. V gave up 2 bases and J gave up 6 bases, with 13 bases separating them. The CDR3: CATSDSGNPRQPQHF. In DNA form, the CDR3 reads TGTGCCACCAGTGATTCGGGGAATCCCCGTCAGCCCCAGCATTTT.

V usage is TRBV19 and J usage is TRBJ1-1, with 7 bases that match TRBD1. This CDR3 region has 14 residues. Germline trimming cut 6 bases from V and 0 bases from J; bases unmatched to any gene: 4. CDR1 is LNHDA, CDR2 SQIVND, per germline (reference sequence). The CDR3 DNA reads TGTGCCAGTAGCGCACAGGGGATGAACACTGAAGCTTTCTTT. Amino acid sequence: CASSAQGMNTEAFF.

J is TRBJ2-2 and V is TRBV11-1, with a possible D match to TRBD2 (5 bases). The germline V and J ends were trimmed by 4 bases and 0 bases, with 9 bases remaining between them. This CDR3 spans 15 amino acids. In germline, CDR1 is SGHAT, CDR2 FQDESV (reference sequence). CDR3 nucleotide sequence: TGTGCCAGCAGCTCTCGGGATACGAACACCGGGGAGCTGTTTTTT. Translated, it gives CASSSRDTNTGELFF. The entire variable domain, with the rest obtained from reference TRBV11-1 and TRBJ2-2, is as follows: EAEVAQSPRYKITEKSQAVAFWCDPISGHATLYWYRQILGQGPELLVQFQDESVVDDSQLPKDRFSAERLKGVDSTLKIQPAELGDSAMYLCASSSRDTNTGELFFGEGSRLTVL.

This clone was counted at least ten times. The J gene is TRBJ1-4, the V gene TRBV6-5; the D is unclear. Germline CDR1 reads MNHEY; CDR2 reads SVGAGI. The V gene lost 10 bases and the J gene lost 3 bases, with 15 bases spanning the gap. The CDR3 is 14 amino acids. In nucleotides, the CDR3 is TGTGCCATCGCGGCTCCCCCCTCTAATGAAAAACTGTTTTTT. Translated, it gives CAIAAPPSNEKLFF.

The gene calls are TRBV9 and TRBJ2-3; TRBD2 agrees at 7 bases. This CDR3 comprises 15 residues. The germline gives CDR1 SGDLS, CDR2 YYNGEE. Trimming removed 0 bases from V and 2 bases from J; junction bases left unmatched: 3. In DNA, the CDR3 is TGTGCCAGCAGCGTAGGAAGCGGGGCCACAGATACGCAGTATTTT. Translated, it gives CASSVGSGATDTQYF.

The CDR3 nucleotides are TGCGCCAGCAGCCGTAGCGGGGGAAAAAACATTCAGTACTTC. Its protein is CASSRSGGKNIQYF. V and J are TRBV4-1 and TRBJ2-4; 9 nucleotides align to TRBD2. Trimming took 4 bases from V and 4 from J; bases not matched to a gene: 2. CDR3 size: 14 residues. Germline loops: CDR1 MGHRA, CDR2 YSYEKL.

The CDR3 region has the DNA TGTGCCAGCAGCTTAAAGGACTACCCTACAACCGGGGAGCTGTTTTTT. This codes for CASSLKDYPTTGELFF. This chain joins TRBV7-3 and TRBJ2-2; possible D gene TRBD2, 6 bases. This CDR3 comprises 16 residues. The V gene lost 1 base and the J gene lost 5 bases, with 14 bases spanning the gap. CDR1 and CDR2 (germline): SGHTA, FQGTGA.

The chain employs TRBV6-5 and TRBJ1-5; tentatively, D is TRBD1 (6 bases). Germline CDR1 and CDR2: MNHEY and SVGAGI. The V end was cut by 5 bases, the J end by 5 bases, with 10 bases between. This CDR3 region has 13 residues. The CDR3 DNA is TGTGCCAGCAGTCCAGGGGCCTATCAGCCCCAGCATTTT. Protein: CASSPGAYQPQHF.

V and J are TRBV9 and TRBJ1-1; weak D call: TRBD1 (5 bases). CDR1 is SGDLS and CDR2 is YYNGEE in the germline V gene. This CDR3 contains 13 residues. Between the trimmed V and J ends, which lost 1 base and 5 bases, there was a span of 9 bases. This CDR3 reads CASSVRTFTEAFF. CDR3 sequence (DNA): TGTGCCAGCAGCGTAAGGACATTTACTGAAGCTTTCTTT.

The chain links TRBV14 to TRBJ1-1; D is possibly TRBD1 (5 bases). CDR1 and CDR2 from the germline V gene are SGHDN and FVKESK. CDR3 length: 15 residues. The V end was cut by 3 bases, the J end by 0 bases, with 11 bases between. CDR3 protein: CASSHVDSMNTEAFF. CDR3 nucleotides: TGTGCCAGCAGCCACGTAGACAGCATGAACACTGAAGCTTTCTTT.

The chain combines TRBV7-9 with TRBJ1-5; D is unclear. The V end was cut by 5 bases, the J end by 1 base, with 6 bases between. The CDR3 is 13 residues long. In germline, CDR1 is SEHNR, CDR2 FQNEAQ (reference sequence). The CDR3 here is CASSHQSNQPQHF. CDR3 nucleotide sequence: TGTGCCAGCAGCCACCAGAGCAATCAGCCCCAGCATTTT. Drawing the rest from reference TRBV7-9 and TRBJ1-5, the complete variable domain is DTGVSQNPRHKITKRGQNVTFRCDPISEHNRLYWYRQTLGQGPEFLTYFQNEAQLEKSRLLSDRFSAERPKGSFSTLEIQRTEQGDSAMYLCASSHQSNQPQHFGDGTRLSIL.

This chain links TRBV23-1 with TRBJ2-1; 9 bases are shared with TRBD2. TRBV23-1 is designated an ORF whose function remains uncertain. CDR3 length: 16 residues. Trimming removed 2 bases from V and 5 bases from J; junction bases left unmatched: 7. CDR3 DNA: TGCGCCAGCAGTCAAGGTGTAGCGGGAGAGGACAATGAGCAGTTCTTC. Translated: CASSQGVAGEDNEQFF.

The genes are TRBV5-6 and TRBJ2-1; D is possibly TRBD1 (6 bases). The CDR3 loop spans 17 amino acids. Trimming pared 3 bases from V and 4 bases from J, leaving 20 bases between. Germline CDR1 SGHDT, CDR2 YYEEEE. The CDR3 coding sequence is TGTGCCAGCAGCTCGAGAAGGTGGGACACACAGTACAATGAGCAGTTCTTC. Translation gives CASSSRRWDTQYNEQFF.

DNA of the CDR3: TGTGCCAGCATTGACAGGGGGGGAAACACCATATATTTT. It is translated as CASIDRGGNTIYF. This chain uses TRBV6-6 with TRBJ1-3, with TRBD1 identical over 9 bases. This CDR3 has 13 amino acids. Germline CDR1 reads MNHNY; CDR2 reads SVGAGI (reference sequence). The ends lost 7 bases at V and 4 bases at J; junction bases unmatched: 2.

The genes are TRBV12-5 and TRBJ1-1; 7 bases agree with TRBD1. This CDR3 is 14 amino acids long. Germline assignment: CDR1 LGHNT and CDR2 FRNRAP. V lost 3 bases to trimming and J lost 1 base; unmatched junction nucleotides: 2. CDR3 DNA: TGTGCTAGTGGTTTCCGGGACAGGAACACTGAAGCTTTCTTT. This sequence encodes CASGFRDRNTEAFF.

This chain uses TRBV6-5 with TRBJ2-5; 8 bases are shared with TRBD1. The CDR3 runs to 13 residues. The ends lost 6 bases at V and 5 bases at J; junction bases unmatched: 5. CDR1 is MNHEY and CDR2 is SVGAGI in the germline V gene. CDR3 region: CASSVDRDETQYF. CDR3 bases: TGTGCCAGCAGCGTGGACAGGGATGAGACCCAGTACTTC.

The V gene is TRBV19, the J gene TRBJ1-3; unclear D gene. The CDR3 extends over 13 amino acids. CDR1 is LNHDA and CDR2 is SQIVND in the germline V gene (reference sequence). V lost 5 bases, J lost 0 bases, and 5 bases lay in between. The CDR3 DNA is TGTGCCAGTAGTGCGAACTCTGGAAACACCATATATTTT. It yields the protein CASSANSGNTIYF. Drawing the rest from reference TRBV19 and TRBJ1-3, the complete variable domain is DGGITQSPKYLFRKEGQNVTLSCEQNLNHDAMYWYRQDPGQGLRLIYYSQIVNDFQKGDIAEGYSVSREKKESFPLTVTSAQKNPTAFYLCASSANSGNTIYFGEGSWLTVV.

The chain combines TRBV7-3 with TRBJ2-1; TRBD2 agrees at 11 bases. The CDR3 sequence is 14 residues long. With 5 bases clipped from V and 5 bases from J, the junction kept 2 bases outside the gene matches. Per the germline V gene, CDR1 is SGHTA and CDR2 is FQGTGA. The CDR3 here is CASSLGLADNEQFF. CDR3 nucleotides: TGTGCCAGCAGCCTGGGACTAGCGGACAATGAGCAGTTCTTC.

This clone was seen a single time. This chain uses TRBV19 with TRBJ2-3; tentatively, D is TRBD1 (6 bases). Looked up from germline, CDR1 is LNHDA and CDR2 is SQIVND (reference sequence). The CDR3 consists of 14 residues. The germline V and J ends were trimmed by 2 bases and 2 bases, with 8 bases remaining between them. The CDR3 is CASSIRTATDTQYF. As DNA, the CDR3 is TGTGCCAGTAGTATAAGGACAGCCACAGATACGCAGTATTTT.